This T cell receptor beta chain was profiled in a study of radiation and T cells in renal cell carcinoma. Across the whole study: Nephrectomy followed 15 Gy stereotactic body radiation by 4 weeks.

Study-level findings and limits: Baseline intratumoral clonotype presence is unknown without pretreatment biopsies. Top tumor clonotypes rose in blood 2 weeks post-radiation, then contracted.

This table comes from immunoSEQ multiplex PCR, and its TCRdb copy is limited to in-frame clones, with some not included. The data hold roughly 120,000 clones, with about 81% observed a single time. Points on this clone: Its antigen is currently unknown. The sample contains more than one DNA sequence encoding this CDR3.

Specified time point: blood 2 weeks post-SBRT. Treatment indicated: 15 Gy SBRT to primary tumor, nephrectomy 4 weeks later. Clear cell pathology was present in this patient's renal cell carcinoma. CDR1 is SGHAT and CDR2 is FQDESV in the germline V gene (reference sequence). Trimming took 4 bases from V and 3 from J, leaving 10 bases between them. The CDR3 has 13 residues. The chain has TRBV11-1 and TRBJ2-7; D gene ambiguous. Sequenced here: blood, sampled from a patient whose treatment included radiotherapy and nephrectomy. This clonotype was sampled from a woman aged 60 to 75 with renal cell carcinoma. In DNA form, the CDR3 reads TGTGCCAGCAGCTCGGGCCGGAGCTACGAGCAGTACTTC. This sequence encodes CASSSGRSYEQYF.